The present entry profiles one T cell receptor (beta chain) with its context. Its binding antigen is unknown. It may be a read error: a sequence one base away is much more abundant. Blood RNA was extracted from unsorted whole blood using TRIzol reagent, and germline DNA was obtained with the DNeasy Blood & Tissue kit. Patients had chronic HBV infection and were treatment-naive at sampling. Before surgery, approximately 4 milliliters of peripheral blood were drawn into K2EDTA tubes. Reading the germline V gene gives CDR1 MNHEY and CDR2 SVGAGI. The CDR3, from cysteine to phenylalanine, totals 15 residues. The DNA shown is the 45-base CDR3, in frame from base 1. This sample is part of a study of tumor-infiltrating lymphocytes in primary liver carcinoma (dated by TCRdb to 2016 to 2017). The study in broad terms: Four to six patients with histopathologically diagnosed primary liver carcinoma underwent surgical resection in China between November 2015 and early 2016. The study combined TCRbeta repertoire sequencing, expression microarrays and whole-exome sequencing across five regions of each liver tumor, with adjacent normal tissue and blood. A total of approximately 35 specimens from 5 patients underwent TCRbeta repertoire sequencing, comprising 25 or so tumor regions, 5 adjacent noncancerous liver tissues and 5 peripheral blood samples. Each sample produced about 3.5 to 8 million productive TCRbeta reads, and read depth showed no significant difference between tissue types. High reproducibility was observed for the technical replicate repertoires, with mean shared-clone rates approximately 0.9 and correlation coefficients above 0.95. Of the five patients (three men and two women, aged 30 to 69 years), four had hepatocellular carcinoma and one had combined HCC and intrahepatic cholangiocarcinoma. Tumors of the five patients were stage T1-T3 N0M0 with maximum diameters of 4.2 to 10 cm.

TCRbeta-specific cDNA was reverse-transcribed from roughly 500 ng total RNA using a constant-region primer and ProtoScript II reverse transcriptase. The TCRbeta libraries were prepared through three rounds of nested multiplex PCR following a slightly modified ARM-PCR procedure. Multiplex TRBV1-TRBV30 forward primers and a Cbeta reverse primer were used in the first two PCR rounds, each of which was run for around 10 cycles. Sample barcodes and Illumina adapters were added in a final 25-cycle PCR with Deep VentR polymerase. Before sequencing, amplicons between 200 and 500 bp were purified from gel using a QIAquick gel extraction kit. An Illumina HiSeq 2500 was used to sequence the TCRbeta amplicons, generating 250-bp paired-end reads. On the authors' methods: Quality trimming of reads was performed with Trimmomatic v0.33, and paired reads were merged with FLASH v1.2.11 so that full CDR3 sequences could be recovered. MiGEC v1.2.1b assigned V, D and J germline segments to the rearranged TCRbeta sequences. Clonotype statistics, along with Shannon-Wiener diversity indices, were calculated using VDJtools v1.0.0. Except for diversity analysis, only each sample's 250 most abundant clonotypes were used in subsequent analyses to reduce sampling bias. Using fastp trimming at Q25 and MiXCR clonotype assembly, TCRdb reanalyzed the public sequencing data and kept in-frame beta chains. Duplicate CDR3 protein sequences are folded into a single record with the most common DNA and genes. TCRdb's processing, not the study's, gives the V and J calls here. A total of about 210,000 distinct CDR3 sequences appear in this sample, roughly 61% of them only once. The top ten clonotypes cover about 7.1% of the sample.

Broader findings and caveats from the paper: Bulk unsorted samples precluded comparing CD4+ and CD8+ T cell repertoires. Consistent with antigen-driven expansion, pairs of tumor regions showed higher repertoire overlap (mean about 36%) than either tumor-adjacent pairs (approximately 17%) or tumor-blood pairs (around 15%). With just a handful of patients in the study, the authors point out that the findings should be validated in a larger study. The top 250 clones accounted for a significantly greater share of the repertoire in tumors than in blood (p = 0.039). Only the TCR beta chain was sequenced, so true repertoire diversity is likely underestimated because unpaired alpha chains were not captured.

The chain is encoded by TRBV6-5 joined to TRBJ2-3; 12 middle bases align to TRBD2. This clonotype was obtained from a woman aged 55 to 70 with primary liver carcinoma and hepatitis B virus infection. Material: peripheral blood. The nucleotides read TGTACCAGCACCCCTAGCGGGAGGGACACAGATACGCAGTATTTT. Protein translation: CTSTPSGRDTDTQYF.